Presented here are 7 T cell receptor beta chains from one specimen sequenced in a study of post-analysis software for immune sequencing data. General study points: The five TRBV segments detected at higher frequency in patients than in controls included TRBV5-6, TRBV5-1 and TRBV20-1.

Antigen specificity for these receptors is unknown. Sequencing libraries made from TCR beta cDNA carried unique molecular identifiers. TCRdb re-analysed the PCR reads in MiXCR, keeping a single row per CDR3 protein. The sample lists about 210,000 distinct CDR3 sequences, approximately 28% occurring once. The source material was blood. The receptors were sampled from a girl aged 2 to 17 with multiple sclerosis.

This clonotype was detected many times. V usage is TRBV3-1 and J usage is TRBJ1-2; no clear D. The CDR3 is 13 residues long. V lost 2 bases to trimming and J lost 2 bases, with 6 bases between them. Germline V CDR1 and CDR2: LGHDT, YNNKEL (reference sequence). The CDR3 coding sequence is TGTGCCAGCAGCCAAAAGGGAAACTATGGCTACACCTTC. The encoded protein is CASSQKGNYGYTF.

There are a few counts of this clonotype. The chain combines TRBV3-1 with TRBJ2-1, with 10 bases aligning to TRBD2. CDR3 length equals 18 residues. J was trimmed by 1 base and V by 0 bases; bases with no gene match: 6. In germline, CDR1 is LGHDT, CDR2 YNNKEL (reference sequence). The CDR3, as DNA: TGTGCCAGCAGCCAAGAGTGGCTAGCGGGAGTGTCCTACAATGAGCAGTTCTTC. Translating gives CASSQEWLAGVSYNEQFF.

The CDR3 here is CSARSGTGYTEAFF. CDR3 in DNA: TGCAGTGCTAGGTCCGGGACAGGGTACACTGAAGCTTTCTTT. The chain recombines TRBV20-1 with TRBJ1-1; 9 nucleotides match TRBD1. From germline, CDR1 is DFQATT and CDR2 SNEGSKA (reference sequence). J gave up 3 bases and V 3 bases, and 5 bases lay outside the gene matches. This CDR3 has 14 residues.

This chain connects TRBV5-1 to TRBJ1-1, with 9 bases aligning to TRBD1. The length of the CDR3 is 16 residues. CDR1 and CDR2 (germline): SGHRS, YFSETQ. V dropped 5 bases and J dropped 3; count of bases not matched to a gene: 11. CDR3 residues: CASRSNRGRRDTEAFF. DNA for the CDR3: TGCGCCAGCAGATCGAACAGGGGGCGCAGGGACACTGAAGCTTTCTTT.

This clonotype was detected ten times or more. The chain couples TRBV5-1 to TRBJ1-2, with TRBD1 matching over 9 bases. Germline V CDR1 and CDR2: SGHRS, YFSETQ. Losses at the gene ends were 0 bases for V and 1 base for J; bases not matched to a gene: 1. The CDR3 sequence is 15 residues long. The chain's CDR3 is CASSLVTGGNYGYTF. In DNA, the CDR3 is TGCGCCAGCAGCTTGGTGACAGGGGGTAACTATGGCTACACCTTC. The variable domain in full, completed from reference TRBV5-1 and TRBJ1-2, reads KAGVTQTPRYLIKTRGQQVTLSCSPISGHRSVSWYQQTPGQGLQFLFEYFSETQRNKGNFPGRFSGRQFSNSRSEMNVSTLELGDSALYLCASSLVTGGNYGYTFGSGTRLTVV.

About this clonotype: A much more abundant neighbour one base away suggests this may be a read error. The chain links TRBV20-1 to TRBJ2-3, with TRBD2 as a possible D gene (5 bases). Germline V gene sequence: CDR1 DFQATT, CDR2 SNEGSKA (reference sequence). The CDR3 has 15 residues. The germline V and J ends were trimmed by 1 base and 0 bases, with 11 bases remaining between them. The CDR3 nucleotides are TGCAGTGCTAGAGTATGTAGCGAAAGCACAGATACGCAGTATTTT. Translating gives CSARVCSESTDTQYF.

Worth noting for this clonotype: One end of the junction fails to match germline, which may point to a read error. V usage is TRBV20-1 and J usage is TRBJ1-2; D possibly corresponds to TRBD1 (5 bases). The CDR3 runs 12 residues. CDR1 and CDR2 (germline): DFQATT, SNEGSKA (reference sequence). The CDR3 DNA follows: TGCAGGGCTAGAAGGGGCCGAGAAGGCTACACCTTC. Its protein is CRARRGREGYTF.